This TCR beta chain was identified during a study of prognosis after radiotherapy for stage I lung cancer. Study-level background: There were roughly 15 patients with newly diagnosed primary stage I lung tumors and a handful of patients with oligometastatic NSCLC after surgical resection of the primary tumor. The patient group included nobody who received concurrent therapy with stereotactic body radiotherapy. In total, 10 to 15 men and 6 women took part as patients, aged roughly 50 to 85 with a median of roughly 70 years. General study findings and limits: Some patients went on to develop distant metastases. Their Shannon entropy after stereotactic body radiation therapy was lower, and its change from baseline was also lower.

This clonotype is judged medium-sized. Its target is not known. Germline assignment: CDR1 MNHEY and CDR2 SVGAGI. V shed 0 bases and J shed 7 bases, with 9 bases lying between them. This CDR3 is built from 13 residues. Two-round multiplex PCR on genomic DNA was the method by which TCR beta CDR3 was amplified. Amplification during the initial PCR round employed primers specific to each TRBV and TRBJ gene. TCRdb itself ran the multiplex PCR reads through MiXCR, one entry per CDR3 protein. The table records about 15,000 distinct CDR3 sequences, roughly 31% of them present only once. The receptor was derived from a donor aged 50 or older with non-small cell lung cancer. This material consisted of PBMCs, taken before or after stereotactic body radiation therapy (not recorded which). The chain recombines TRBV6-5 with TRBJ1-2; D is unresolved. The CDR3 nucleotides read TGTGCCAGCAGTTACTCGATGCCGGCTGGCTACACCTTC. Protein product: CASSYSMPAGYTF.